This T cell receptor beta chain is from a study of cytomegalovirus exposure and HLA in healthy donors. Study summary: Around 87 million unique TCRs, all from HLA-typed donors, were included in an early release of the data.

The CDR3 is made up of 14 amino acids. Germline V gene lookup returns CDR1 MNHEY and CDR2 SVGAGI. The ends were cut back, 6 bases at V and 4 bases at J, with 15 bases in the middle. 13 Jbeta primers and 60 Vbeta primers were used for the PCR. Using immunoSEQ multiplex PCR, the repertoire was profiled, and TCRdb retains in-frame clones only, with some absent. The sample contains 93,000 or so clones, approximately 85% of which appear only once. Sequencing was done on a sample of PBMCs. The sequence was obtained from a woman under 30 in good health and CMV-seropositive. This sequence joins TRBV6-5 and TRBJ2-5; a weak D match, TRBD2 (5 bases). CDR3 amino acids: CASSPRGRGETQYF. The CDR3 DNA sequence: TGTGCCAGCAGCCCCCGGGGTCGGGGAGAGACCCAGTACTTC.